Listed here are 28 T cell receptor beta chains from one sample, sequenced in a study of blood T cell repertoires in COVID-19. The repertoire was sequenced with immunoSEQ multiplex PCR; TCRdb's copy has only in-frame clones and lacks some. The top ten clones hold 2% to 2.5% of a sample with around 30,000 clones, about 91% of them seen once. The sample consisted of peripheral blood. These receptors originate from a man aged 45 to 65 with active COVID-19.

The V gene is TRBV5-6, the J gene TRBJ2-7, with D perhaps matching TRBD2 (5 bases). CDR3 size: 14 residues. CDR1 and CDR2 (germline): SGHDT, YYEEEE. Trimming left V 0 bases short and J 2 bases short, with 9 bases between. Here the CDR3 DNA reads TGTGCCAGCAGCTTGGGTGGGAGTCCCTACGAGCAGTACTTC. This sequence encodes CASSLGGSPYEQYF.

In DNA, the CDR3 is TGTGCCAGCAGCAGACTAGCGGGGGGCAAGTACAATGAGCAGTTCTTC. As protein: CASSRLAGGKYNEQFF. The genes are TRBV5-8 and TRBJ2-1; TRBD2 matches at 13 bases. CDR3 length: 16 amino acids. V gave up 4 bases and J gave up 4 bases; unmatched junction bases: 5. Germline assignment: CDR1 SGHTS and CDR2 YDEGEE. The whole variable domain, filled in from reference TRBV5-8 and TRBJ2-1, reads EAGVTQSPTHLIKTRGQQATLRCSPISGHTSVYWYQQALGLGLQFLLWYDEGEERNRGNFPPRFSGRQFPNYSSELNVNALELEDSALYLCASSRLAGGKYNEQFFGPGTRLTVL.

CDR3 DNA: TGCGCCAGCAGCTTGCGCTTCTCAGCGGGGGGCCAGGATTCTAACGAGCAGTACTTC. It translates to CASSLRFSAGGQDSNEQYF. The chain employs TRBV5-1 and TRBJ2-7; 9 bases match TRBD2. The germline V gene has CDR1 SGHRS and CDR2 YFSETQ. The J segment lost 5 bases and the V segment lost 1 base, leaving 19 bases of the junction unmatched. This CDR3 is 19 amino acids long.

This chain uses TRBV28 with TRBJ1-5; 7 bases are shared with TRBD1. The CDR3 has 15 residues. Germline loops: CDR1 MDHEN, CDR2 SYDVKM. V gave up 6 bases and J gave up 6 bases; unmatched junction bases: 11. The CDR3 protein is CASRLEGQNSQPQHF. The CDR3 nucleotides are TGTGCCAGCAGACTTGAGGGACAGAACTCTCAGCCCCAGCATTTT.

J is TRBJ1-3 and V is TRBV28, with D unclear. The CDR3 loop spans 14 amino acids. Germline lookup yields CDR1 MDHEN and CDR2 SYDVKM. Trimming pared 6 bases from V and 2 bases from J, leaving 11 bases between. As DNA, the CDR3 is TGTGCCAGCAGGGCCTTCGGGGCTGGAAACACCATATATTTT. This translates into CASRAFGAGNTIYF.

V gene TRBV29-1 combines with J gene TRBJ2-3; TRBD2 is a possible D gene (5 bases). The CDR3 is made up of 13 amino acids. The germline V gene encodes CDR1 SQVTM and CDR2 ANQGSEA. Trimming removed 4 bases from V and 3 bases from J, with 11 bases in between. The CDR3 DNA sequence: TGCAGCGTTGTCCGGGATCAGACAGATACGCAGTATTTT. Translated: CSVVRDQTDTQYF.

The V call is TRBV25-1, the J call TRBJ2-3, with 7 bases fitting TRBD1. J gave up 4 bases and V 5 bases, and 3 bases lay outside the gene matches. Germline values: CDR1 MGHDK, CDR2 SYGVNS. The CDR3 consists of 13 residues. For the CDR3, the DNA is TGTGCCAGCAGTTTTACAGGGGCAGATACGCAGTATTTT. Translating gives CASSFTGADTQYF.

This clone has only one observation. CDR3 nucleotides: TGTGCCAGCAGCACCGGGACAGCCCAAGATACGCAGTATTTT. Its protein is CASSTGTAQDTQYF. This rearrangement joins TRBV5-5 to TRBJ2-3; 7 nucleotides line up with TRBD1. V was clipped by 4 bases and J by 5 bases; unmatched bases: 7. This CDR3 contains 14 residues. CDR1 SGHKS and CDR2 YYEKEE come from the germline V gene (reference sequence).

This chain uses TRBV7-9 with TRBJ1-2; D gene uncertain. V shed 6 bases and J shed 3 bases, with 17 bases lying between them. CDR3 length: 15 amino acids. Germline-derived CDR1 and CDR2 are SEHNR and FQNEAQ (reference sequence). Written as DNA, the CDR3 is TGTGCCAGCAGTGGAGGTGTTGGGGATGACTATGGCTACACCTTC. Protein: CASSGGVGDDYGYTF. Full variable domain (rest looked up from reference TRBV7-9 and TRBJ1-2): DTGVSQNPRHKITKRGQNVTFRCDPISEHNRLYWYRQTLGQGPEFLTYFQNEAQLEKSRLLSDRFSAERPKGSFSTLEIQRTEQGDSAMYLCASSGGVGDDYGYTFGSGTRLTVV.

The chain joins TRBV11-3 to TRBJ1-1; D gene uncertain. The germline V gene has CDR1 SGHNT and CDR2 YENEEA. There are 13 residues in the CDR3. Trimming removed 4 bases at V and 1 base at J, with 7 bases between. CDR3 in amino acids: CASSSPGNTEAFF. The CDR3 DNA follows: TGTGCCAGCAGCTCACCGGGGAACACTGAAGCTTTCTTT. The full variable domain, with the rest looked up from reference TRBV11-3 and TRBJ1-1, is EAGVVQSPRYKIIEKKQPVAFWCNPISGHNTLYWYLQNLGQGPELLIRYENEEAVDDSQLPKDRFSAERLKGVDSTLKIQPAELGDSAVYLCASSSPGNTEAFFGQGTRLTVV.

This clone came up a few times. This rearrangement joins TRBV27 to TRBJ2-2; D ambiguous. This CDR3 has 12 residues. Per germline, CDR1 MNHEY and CDR2 SMNVEV (reference sequence). V was pared by 5 bases and J by 2 bases, with 3 bases between. The chain's CDR3 is CASSINTGELFF. CDR3 nucleotide sequence: TGTGCCAGCAGTATAAACACCGGGGAGCTGTTTTTT.

The chain has TRBV11-2 and TRBJ2-3; no definite D call. Germline-derived CDR1 and CDR2 are SGHAT and FQNNGV. V was trimmed by 1 base and J by 4 bases, leaving 9 bases between them. The CDR3 contains 14 residues. Here the CDR3 reads CASSLGRSPDTQYF. As DNA, the CDR3 is TGTGCCAGCAGCTTAGGCCGGTCCCCAGATACGCAGTATTTT.

The chain carries TRBV30 and TRBJ2-1, with 10 bases that match TRBD1. The CDR3 length is 15 residues. Per the germline V gene, CDR1 is GTSNPN and CDR2 is SVGIG (reference sequence). Trimming cost V 5 bases and J 7 bases; bases outside gene matches: 11. Written as DNA, the CDR3 is TGTGCCTGGGACAGGGGGCTGTCCTCTAAAAATGAGCAGTTCTTC. It encodes CAWDRGLSSKNEQFF.

The chain uses TRBV18 and TRBJ1-1; D remains unclear. V lost 6 bases, J lost 2 bases, and 16 bases lay in between. This CDR3 is 15 amino acids long. Germline loops: CDR1 KGHSH, CDR2 LQKENI. CDR3 sequence (DNA): TGTGCCAGCTCGACGTCAAGCGCCACAAACACTGAAGCTTTCTTT. This sequence encodes CASSTSSATNTEAFF.

The genes are TRBV10-3 and TRBJ1-2, with D hard to call. Germline assignment: CDR1 ENHRY and CDR2 SYGVKD. The CDR3 consists of 15 residues. Trimming pared 0 bases from V and 4 bases from J, leaving 12 bases between. The CDR3, as DNA: TGTGCCATCAGTGAGTCTGGCGGCTCCGGCTATGGCTACACCTTC. Protein sequence: CAISESGGSGYGYTF.

This rearrangement joins TRBV5-1 to TRBJ2-2; a possible D gene is TRBD1 (6 bases). Germline V gene lookup returns CDR1 SGHRS and CDR2 YFSETQ. The CDR3 consists of 13 residues. The V end lost 5 bases, the J end lost 4 bases, and 9 bases lay between the germline ends. CDR3 sequence reads: CASRRDTTGELFF. CDR3 DNA: TGCGCCAGCAGACGGGACACCACCGGGGAGCTGTTTTTT.

The V gene is TRBV27, the J gene TRBJ2-6; 12 bases are a match to TRBD2. This CDR3 has 21 residues. CDR1 MNHEY and CDR2 SMNVEV come from the germline V gene (reference sequence). J was trimmed by 2 bases and V by 9 bases; bases with no gene match: 20. CDR3 coding DNA: TGTGCCAGGTTGGGGATGAAGGGTTCTAGCGGGAGGGCCACTGGGGCCAACGTCCTGACTTTC. Its translation is CARLGMKGSSGRATGANVLTF.

V usage is TRBV2 and J usage is TRBJ1-2, with TRBD1 identical over 7 bases. Trimming cost V 3 bases and J 5 bases; bases outside gene matches: 12. The CDR3 totals 16 residues. CDR1 is SNHLY, CDR2 FYNNEI, per germline. CDR3 amino acids: CASSDFPTGRRYGYTF. The CDR3 DNA reads as TGTGCCAGCAGTGACTTTCCGACAGGGAGGCGGTATGGCTACACCTTC.

This clone has just one count. The V and J genes are TRBV6-4 and TRBJ2-1, with 8 bases lining up with TRBD2. CDR1 is MRHNA and CDR2 is SNTAGT in the germline V gene. V dropped 0 bases and J dropped 6; count of bases not matched to a gene: 4. This CDR3 spans 15 amino acids. The CDR3: CASSDSSSGSNEQFF. The DNA for the CDR3 is TGTGCCAGCAGTGACTCCTCCAGCGGGAGCAATGAGCAGTTCTTC.

Remarks on this clone: At one boundary the junction diverges from the germline segment, which might be a read error. The V and J genes are TRBV6-5 and TRBJ2-7, with 11 bases that match TRBD1. CDR1 and CDR2 from the germline V gene are MNHEY and SVGAGI. The CDR3 covers 15 residues. Here the CDR3 DNA reads TGTGCCAGCAGTTCCCCTCCCGGGACAGGGGGTTTCTCCCACTTC. Translation gives CASSSPPGTGGFSHF.

J is TRBJ1-4 and V is TRBV30; maybe TRBD1 (6 bases). V was pared by 1 base and J by 4 bases, with 13 bases between. CDR1 is GTSNPN, CDR2 SVGIG, per germline (reference sequence). The length of the CDR3 is 15 residues. Written as DNA, the CDR3 is TGTGCCTGGAGTGGGATGGACAGCCTTAATGAAAAACTGTTTTTT. As protein: CAWSGMDSLNEKLFF.

This rearrangement joins TRBV11-1 to TRBJ2-1; 7 nucleotides line up with TRBD2. Germline CDR1 SGHAT, CDR2 FQDESV (reference sequence). This CDR3 region has 16 residues. Trimming cost V 2 bases and J 2 bases; bases outside gene matches: 6. The CDR3 sequence is CASSLTTSPPYNEQFF. CDR3 DNA sequence: TGTGCCAGCAGCTTAACGACTAGCCCTCCCTACAATGAGCAGTTCTTC.

The J gene is TRBJ2-7, the V gene TRBV5-1; maybe TRBD2 (5 bases). Trimming pared 6 bases from V and 0 bases from J, leaving 16 bases between. The CDR3 covers 15 residues. Germline CDR1 reads SGHRS; CDR2 reads YFSETQ. The CDR3 nucleotides are TGCGCCAGCACTACCTACAGTGGGAGCTCCTACGAGCAGTACTTC. It codes for CASTTYSGSSYEQYF.

The rearrangement uses TRBV14 and TRBJ2-2; D remains unclear. V dropped 0 bases and J dropped 6 bases, with 8 bases sitting between them. The CDR3 consists of 14 residues. Germline loops: CDR1 SGHDN, CDR2 FVKESK. CDR3 DNA sequence: TGTGCCAGCAGCCAAGATGGGCTCCCCGGGGAGCTGTTTTTT. Protein product: CASSQDGLPGELFF.

J is TRBJ2-2 and V is TRBV5-1, with TRBD1 as a possible D gene (6 bases). Germline values: CDR1 SGHRS, CDR2 YFSETQ. Trimming removed 1 base from V and 4 bases from J, with 8 bases in between. This CDR3 spans 14 amino acids. In DNA form, the CDR3 reads TGCGCCAGCAGCTTGTCAGGGGCCACCGGGGAGCTGTTTTTT. Its protein product is CASSLSGATGELFF.

In nucleotides, the CDR3 is TGTGCCAGTAGTATAGTCCCGACAGCCGGCCCTGAAGCTTTCTTT. This codes for CASSIVPTAGPEAFF. V gene TRBV19 combines with J gene TRBJ1-1; possible D gene TRBD1, 5 bases. The germline CDR1 and CDR2 sequences are LNHDA and SQIVND (reference sequence). The V end lost 1 base, the J end lost 6 bases, and 15 bases lay between the germline ends. The CDR3 has 15 residues. Supplemented by reference TRBV19 and TRBJ1-1, the full variable domain reads DGGITQSPKYLFRKEGQNVTLSCEQNLNHDAMYWYRQDPGQGLRLIYYSQIVNDFQKGDIAEGYSVSREKKESFPLTVTSAQKNPTAFYLCASSIVPTAGPEAFFGQGTRLTVV.

The V gene is TRBV11-2, the J gene TRBJ1-6; weak D call: TRBD1 (6 bases). This CDR3 comprises 14 residues. V was clipped by 3 bases and J by 4 bases, with 7 bases between them. The germline CDR1 and CDR2 sequences are SGHAT and FQNNGV. The CDR3 bases are TGTGCCAGCAGCTTCGGGACATATAATTCACCCCTCCACTTT. It specifies CASSFGTYNSPLHF.

J is TRBJ2-7 and V is TRBV9; 8 bases are shared with TRBD1. From germline, CDR1 is SGDLS and CDR2 YYNGEE. The junction had 11 bases not matched to a gene; V was cut back by 1 base and J by 5 bases. The length of the CDR3 is 16 residues. Here the CDR3 DNA reads TGTGCCAGCAGCGTATCAGCTACAGGGGGTGTCCACGAGCAGTACTTC. Its translation is CASSVSATGGVHEQYF.